This T cell receptor (beta chain) is drawn from a study of CD8+CD57+ T cells in acquired aplastic anemia. Study at large: Across the sorted CD4+ and CD8+ cells, DNA amounts averaged roughly 3 ug. General study findings and limits: Significance was not reached for CD8+ Simpson's diversity between patients and controls. Both patients and controls carried the same twenty-nine CD8+ CDR3 sequences.

Concerning this clonotype itself: Antigen specificity is unknown.

TCR beta VDJ and CDR3 were profiled, and genomic DNA was the template. TCRdb reprocessed the reads via MiXCR and lists one record per CDR3 protein. Among roughly 80,000 distinct CDR3 sequences, about half were seen once, and the ten largest hold approximately 61%. The V segment lost 4 bases and the J segment 0 bases; nucleotides outside the gene matches: 4. The CDR3 runs to 17 residues. Per the germline V gene, CDR1 is PRHDT and CDR2 is FYEKMQ (reference sequence). This sequence originates from a human donor in good health, serving as a control. Material: sorted CD4+, CD8+, or CD8+CD57+ T cells (not recorded which) from PBMCs. V usage is TRBV13 and J usage is TRBJ2-1; TRBD2 agrees at 12 bases. The CDR3 DNA reads as TGTGCCAGCAGCTCCACGACTAGCGGGAGCTCCTACAATGAGCAGTTCTTC. Its translation: CASSSTTSGSSYNEQFF.